The 19 T cell receptor beta chains below were found in one sample sequenced in a study of blood T cell repertoires in COVID-19. Profiling relied on immunoSEQ multiplex PCR, and the TCRdb table lists in-frame clones only, not all of them. The table shows under 300,000 clones, with 84% occurring only once. The sample taken for sequencing was peripheral blood. The receptor source for this set is a man aged 40-55 years who had recovered from COVID-19.

The chain has TRBV11-2 and TRBJ2-1, with 8 bases aligning to TRBD2. The CDR3 spans 15 residues. Trimming took 5 bases from V and 10 from J; bases not matched to a gene: 13. Germline CDR1 and CDR2: SGHAT and FQNNGV. The CDR3 nucleotides are TGTGCCAGCAGCCAAGGCAGTCAGGGACTAGTAGAGCAGTTCTTC. This codes for CASSQGSQGLVEQFF.

V is TRBV19 and J is TRBJ2-2; 13 positions match TRBD2. The trim removed 4 bases at V and 5 bases at J, leaving 7 bases unmatched. The CDR3 totals 17 residues. Germline V gene data show CDR1 as LNHDA and CDR2 as SQIVND (reference sequence). CDR3 DNA: TGTGCCAGTAGTACCCTGGGACTAGCGGGATGGACCGGGGAGCTGTTTTTT. It translates to CASSTLGLAGWTGELFF. Full variable domain (remainder filled in from reference TRBV19 and TRBJ2-2): DGGITQSPKYLFRKEGQNVTLSCEQNLNHDAMYWYRQDPGQGLRLIYYSQIVNDFQKGDIAEGYSVSREKKESFPLTVTSAQKNPTAFYLCASSTLGLAGWTGELFFGEGSRLTVL.

This clone showed up just once. The chain combines TRBV13 with TRBJ2-3, with D uncertain. This CDR3 has 12 residues. Germline V CDR1 and CDR2: PRHDT, FYEKMQ (reference sequence). Trimming cost V 5 bases and J 6 bases, with 9 bases left between them. CDR3 amino acids: CASSPLYDTQYF. DNA of the CDR3: TGTGCCAGCAGCCCGCTATACGATACGCAGTATTTT.

The rearrangement links TRBV14 to TRBJ2-3; 7 bases align to TRBD2. Per the germline V gene, CDR1 is SGHDN and CDR2 is FVKESK. Losses at the gene ends were 4 bases for V and 6 bases for J; bases not matched to a gene: 16. The CDR3 is 17 residues long. CDR3 protein: CASSPWEGLGPKDTQYF. The CDR3 region has the DNA TGTGCCAGCAGCCCCTGGGAGGGACTCGGGCCCAAGGATACGCAGTATTTT.

In nucleotides, the CDR3 is TGTGCCAGCATCACCGGGGAGAGGACTGAAGCTTTCTTT. It yields the protein CASITGERTEAFF. V gene TRBV18 combines with J gene TRBJ1-1; D is undetermined. CDR1 KGHSH and CDR2 LQKENI come from the germline V gene. The CDR3 covers 13 residues. V gave up 8 bases and J gave up 5 bases, with 15 bases separating them.

The chain carries TRBV10-3 and TRBJ2-1; perhaps TRBD2 as D (5 bases). Germline V gives CDR1 ENHRY, CDR2 SYGVKD. This CDR3 region has 14 residues. V lost 9 bases, J lost 5 bases, and 17 bases lay in between. The CDR3 DNA reads TGTGCCATATTAGACCCGACTATACACAATGAGCAGTTCTTC. Amino acids: CAILDPTIHNEQFF.

J is TRBJ2-5 and V is TRBV6-5, with D possibly TRBD2 on 5 matching bases. Looked up from germline, CDR1 is MNHEY and CDR2 is SVGAGI. V lost 0 bases and J lost 5, with 10 bases in between. The CDR3 is 14 amino acids. The CDR3 is CASSYSRGSETQYF. CDR3 nucleotides: TGTGCCAGCAGTTACTCTCGGGGATCGGAGACCCAGTACTTC.

The chain has TRBV7-8 and TRBJ2-3; D is ambiguous. The CDR3 is 14 amino acids. Germline values: CDR1 SGHVS, CDR2 FQNEAQ. Trimming removed 5 bases from V and 4 bases from J, with 13 bases in between. CDR3 sequence reads: CASSTTQSPDTQYF. The CDR3 DNA is TGTGCCAGCAGCACGACACAGAGCCCAGATACGCAGTATTTT.

About this clone itself: Relative to the germline gene, one junction end is altered; a read error may explain this. The gene calls are TRBV5-1 and TRBJ2-1; TRBD1 is a possible D gene (5 bases). The CDR3 covers 16 residues. Germline-derived CDR1 and CDR2 are SGHRS and YFSETQ. The CDR3 protein is CASSLGGAISDNEQFF. CDR3 DNA: TGCGCCAGCAGCTTGGGTGGGGCTATCTCCGACAATGAGCAGTTCTTC.

V is TRBV6-5 and J is TRBJ2-7; TRBD2 might be the D (5 bases). V lost 7 bases, J lost 2 bases, and 18 bases lay in between. Germline lookup yields CDR1 MNHEY and CDR2 SVGAGI. CDR3 size: 15 residues. The CDR3 reads CASTPGGFGPYEQYF. The CDR3 nucleotides read TGTGCCAGCACCCCTGGCGGGTTCGGTCCCTACGAGCAGTACTTC.

V and J are TRBV11-3 and TRBJ2-3, with TRBD2 identical over 9 bases. Unmatched junction bases numbered 0, after V lost 1 base and J lost 4 bases. The CDR3 is 14 residues long. Per the germline V gene, CDR1 is SGHNT and CDR2 is YENEEA. The CDR3 here is CASSLGTSADTQYF. The DNA for the CDR3 is TGTGCCAGCAGCTTAGGGACTAGCGCAGATACGCAGTATTTT.

This clone appeared a few times. The chain recombines TRBV24-1 with TRBJ1-2; D gene ambiguous. V shed 9 bases and J shed 1 base, with 5 bases lying between them. Germline V gives CDR1 KGHDR, CDR2 SFDVKD. This CDR3 is built from 11 residues. The CDR3 DNA is TGTGCCACCCCAGATAACTATGGCTACACCTTC. It is translated as CATPDNYGYTF.

The CDR3 here is CASSIGFGRTGEDTQYF. As DNA, the CDR3 is TGTGCCAGTAGTATTGGTTTCGGGAGGACAGGGGAAGATACGCAGTATTTT. The J gene is TRBJ2-3, the V gene TRBV19, with 9 bases identical to TRBD1. The CDR3 is 17 residues long. Germline V CDR1 and CDR2: LNHDA, SQIVND (reference sequence). The trim removed 3 bases at V and 5 bases at J, leaving 12 bases unmatched.

In this sample, this clone turned up once. The chain carries TRBV4-3 and TRBJ2-1; TRBD2 aligns across 9 bases. The germline V gene encodes CDR1 LGHNA and CDR2 YSLEER. Trimming at V came to 4 bases and at J to 8 bases, leaving 9 bases not matched to a gene. The CDR3 has 15 residues. This chain's CDR3 is CASSRAFSGSYEQFF. Written as DNA, the CDR3 is TGCGCCAGCAGCCGAGCTTTTAGCGGGAGCTATGAGCAGTTCTTC.

The V call is TRBV19, the J call TRBJ2-3; no definite D call. The CDR3 sequence is 14 residues long. The germline gives CDR1 LNHDA, CDR2 SQIVND (reference sequence). Trimming cost V 6 bases and J 1 base, with 11 bases left between them. In DNA form, the CDR3 reads TGTGCCAGTAGGAAACAGTCAGGCACAGATACGCAGTATTTT. Translated: CASRKQSGTDTQYF.

V gene TRBV7-2 combines with J gene TRBJ1-2; D might be TRBD1 (5 bases). Germline CDR1 is SGHTA and CDR2 is FQGNSA. V dropped 0 bases and J dropped 4 bases, with 9 bases sitting between them. The CDR3 length is 14 residues. The chain's CDR3 is CASSLASGPYGYTF. CDR3 in DNA: TGTGCCAGCAGCTTAGCTTCAGGGCCCTATGGCTACACCTTC. Complete variable domain (other parts from reference TRBV7-2 and TRBJ1-2): GAGVSQSPSNKVTEKGKDVELRCDPISGHTALYWYRQSLGQGLEFLIYFQGNSAPDKSGLPSDRFSAERTGGSVSTLTIQRTQQEDSAVYLCASSLASGPYGYTFGSGTRLTVV.

J is TRBJ2-5 and V is TRBV5-4; D gene unclear. V lost 2 bases and J 5 bases, leaving 16 bases between the germline ends. Germline assignment: CDR1 SGHNT and CDR2 YYREEE (reference sequence). The CDR3 has 15 amino acids. CDR3 coding DNA: TGTGCCAGCAGCTTAGAGAGGAAGGCATTTGAGACCCAGTACTTC. It translates to CASSLERKAFETQYF.

The CDR3 sequence: CASSSRTGGQETQYF. The CDR3 DNA reads as TGTGCCAGCAGTTCTCGGACAGGGGGCCAAGAGACCCAGTACTTC. This chain connects TRBV27 to TRBJ2-5; 10 nucleotides agree with TRBD1. V was clipped by 4 bases and J by 1 base; unmatched bases: 3. The germline V gene encodes CDR1 MNHEY and CDR2 SMNVEV (reference sequence). The CDR3 has 15 amino acids.

This chain connects TRBV6-2 or TRBV6-3 to TRBJ1-5; the D gene is possibly TRBD1 (6 bases). The CDR3 extends over 17 amino acids. Trimming shortened V by 0 bases and J by 4 bases, and 16 bases separated the two germline ends. CDR1 is MNHEY, CDR2 SVGEGT, per germline. CDR3 protein: CASSYSTGQSANQPQHF. In nucleotides, the CDR3 is TGTGCCAGCAGTTACTCGACCGGACAGTCCGCGAATCAGCCCCAGCATTTT.